These T cell receptor beta chains were read from a single sample in a study of blood T cells in healthy people across ages. Using its own MiXCR run on the 5' RACE reads, TCRdb lists one record per CDR3 protein. In the table there are 1 million or so distinct CDR3 sequences, approximately 25% of which are singletons. These records were also assigned to another study, of T cells of mothers and their children.

The sequenced sample was blood. These receptors came from a girl aged 2 to 9 in good health. The CDR3 runs from the conserved cysteine through the conserved F or W. D genes are given only for firm matches. Clone size is given for some rows only: seen once, a few or many times, or a class if the clone is expanded.

CASSGQKTSFSNEQFF	TGTGCCAGCAGCGGGCAGAAGACTAGCTTCTCCAATGAGCAGTTCTTC	NA	TRBD2	TRBV9	TRBJ2-1
CASSLWGGAYEQYF	TGTGCCAGCAGTTTGTGGGGAGGCGCCTACGAGCAGTACTTC	NA	NA	TRBV28	TRBJ2-7
CASSFGEQGNQRAFF	TGCGCCAGCAGCTTCGGGGAACAGGGCAACCAGCGAGCTTTCTTT	few	NA	TRBV5-1	TRBJ1-1
CASKPGTGLEKLFF	TGTGCCAGCAAGCCCGGGACAGGACTTGAAAAACTGTTTTTT	NA	TRBD1	TRBV28	TRBJ1-4
CASSSGGANGYTF	TGTGCCAGCAGTTCAGGGGGCGCCAATGGCTACACCTTC	few	TRBD1	TRBV13	TRBJ1-2
CASSANLGTSGSLQETQYF	TGTGCCAGCAGTGCAAACCTTGGGACTAGCGGGAGCCTCCAAGAGACCCAGTACTTC	NA	TRBD2	TRBV12-3/TRBV12-4	TRBJ2-5
CASSVRGEKNIQYF	TGTGCCAGCAGTGTCAGGGGGGAGAAAAACATTCAGTACTTC	NA	NA	TRBV27	TRBJ2-4
CASTPLLGQTLLEWYF	TGTGCCAGCACCCCACTACTGGGACAAACACTCCTCGAGTGGTATTTT	once	NA	TRBV6-6	TRBJ2-3
CASRATTGDGNTIYF	TGTGCCAGCAGGGCCACGACAGGGGACGGAAACACCATATATTTT	NA	TRBD1	TRBV11-2	TRBJ1-3
CATSDGRGREDEKLFF	TGTGCCACCAGTGATGGCAGGGGGCGAGAGGATGAAAAACTGTTTTTT	NA	TRBD1	TRBV24-1	TRBJ1-4
CASSLEAQNTEAFF	TGTGCCAGCAGCTTAGAGGCACAGAACACTGAAGCTTTCTTT	NA	NA	TRBV11-2	TRBJ1-1
CASSRSQGALYEQYF	TGTGCCAGCAGCCGATCCCAGGGGGCACTCTACGAGCAGTACTTC	NA	TRBD1	TRBV7-2	TRBJ2-7
CSASLFGLAGDYNEQFF	TGCAGTGCCTCCCTATTCGGACTAGCGGGAGATTACAATGAGCAGTTCTTC	few	TRBD2	TRBV20-1	TRBJ2-1
CASSLGVGRSDTEAFF	TGCGCCAGCAGCTTGGGAGTTGGAAGATCGGACACTGAAGCTTTCTTT	few	NA	TRBV5-1	TRBJ1-1
CASSLGTAALREQYF	TGCGCCAGCAGCCTCGGGACAGCCGCCCTAAGAGAGCAGTACTTC	few	TRBD1	TRBV5-1	TRBJ2-7
CSVRRGLAGYNEQFF	TGCAGCGTTCGGCGGGGACTAGCGGGGTACAATGAGCAGTTCTTC	few	TRBD2	TRBV29-1	TRBJ2-1
CASSLGTDYSYNSPLHF	TGCGCCAGCAGCCTGGGGACAGATTACTCCTATAATTCACCCCTCCACTTT	few	TRBD1	TRBV5-1	TRBJ1-6
CASSQSGALPTYEQYF	TGTGCCAGCAGTCAGTCTGGAGCTCTCCCGACCTACGAGCAGTACTTC	NA	NA	TRBV12-3/TRBV12-4	TRBJ2-7
CASRPGTGIYNEQFF	TGTGCCAGCAGACCCGGGACAGGGATTTACAATGAGCAGTTCTTC	NA	TRBD1	TRBV28	TRBJ2-1
CASSPTLSYEQYF	TGTGCCAGCAGTCCCACCCTTTCCTACGAGCAGTACTTC	many	NA	TRBV12-3/TRBV12-4	TRBJ2-7
CAIGTGETQYF	TGTGCCATCGGGACGGGCGAGACCCAGTACTTC	few	NA	TRBV10-3	TRBJ2-5
CSVGTGEKLFF	TGCAGCGTTGGTACGGGTGAAAAACTGTTTTTT	many	NA	TRBV29-1	TRBJ1-4
CGVEIEGVETQYF	TGCGGCGTTGAAATAGAAGGAGTCGAGACCCAGTACTTC	NA	NA	TRBV29-1	TRBJ2-5
CASSQLSNYGYTF	TGTGCCAGCAGCCAGTTAAGTAACTATGGCTACACCTTC	NA	NA	TRBV3-1	TRBJ1-2
CASSPGQGATKMQFF	TGTGCCAGCAGCCCAGGGCAGGGGGCTACAAAAATGCAGTTCTTC	NA	TRBD1	TRBV7-3	TRBJ2-1